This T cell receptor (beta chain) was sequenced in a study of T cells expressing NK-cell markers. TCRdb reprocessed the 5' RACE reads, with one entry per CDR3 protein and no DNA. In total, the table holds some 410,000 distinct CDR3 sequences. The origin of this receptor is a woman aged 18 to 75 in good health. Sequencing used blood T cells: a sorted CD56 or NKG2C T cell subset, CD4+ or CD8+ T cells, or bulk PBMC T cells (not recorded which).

CDR3 amino acids: CASSEDSYYNEQFF. The chain recombines TRBV6-4 with TRBJ2-1; TCRdb gives TRBD1 as the D gene, but with no DNA this cannot be confirmed. The CDR3 consists of 14 residues. The germline CDR1 and CDR2 sequences are MRHNA and SNTAGT.